These 22 T cell receptor beta chains came from one sample sequenced in a study of CXCR3-negative and CXCR3-positive naive CD8 T cells. Overall study results and limits: Compared with CXCR3-negative naive cells, CXCR3-positive naive cells showed more hydrophobic TRB CDR3s.

UMI-labeled 5' RACE TRB cDNA libraries were prepared from the cells. No DNA is given; TCRdb re-called the 5' RACE reads and lists each CDR3 protein once. The repertoire table contains 150,000 to 160,000 distinct CDR3 sequences. Their recognized antigens are unknown. What was sequenced was naive CXCR3+ CD8+ T cells from blood. Subset: CD45RO-CCR7+CD27+CD95- naive CD8+ T cells expressing CXCR3 (TNR3+). The origin of the receptors is a human donor in good health. Some clones in this sample may be carry-over from other donors' samples.

The rearrangement uses TRBV20-1 and TRBJ1-1. CDR1 and CDR2 from the germline V gene are DFQATT and SNEGSKA (reference sequence). This CDR3 has 13 residues. The CDR3 is CSAVWGEGTKAFF.

The rearrangement joins TRBV12-3 or TRBV12-4 to TRBJ2-1; TCRdb lists TRBD2, though no DNA is available to test this call. CDR3 length: 15 amino acids. CDR3 residues: CASTLGRGSYNEQFF.

The V gene is TRBV29-1, the J gene TRBJ2-1. The CDR3 spans 11 residues. The germline gives CDR1 SQVTM, CDR2 ANQGSEA. The chain's CDR3 is CSQISYNEQFF.

The chain recombines TRBV11-1 with TRBJ1-1. The germline CDR1 and CDR2 sequences are SGHAT and FQDESV (reference sequence). CDR3 length equals 14 residues. The CDR3: CASSLVARGTEAFF.

The chain recombines TRBV9 with TRBJ1-2. Germline V lookup: CDR1 SGDLS, CDR2 YYNGEE. The CDR3 contains 12 residues. This CDR3 is CASSGYGYGYTF.

The V gene is TRBV7-6, the J gene TRBJ2-7; absent DNA, TCRdb's TRBD2 call cannot be checked. The CDR3 covers 12 residues. Germline CDR1 and CDR2: SGHVS and FNYEAQ. The CDR3 sequence is CASSSLTDLPYF.

This sequence joins TRBV6-2 or TRBV6-3 and TRBJ2-1; TCRdb proposes TRBD2, but this gene call is untestable without DNA. Germline assignment: CDR1 MNHEY and CDR2 SVGEGT. CDR3 length: 15 residues. The CDR3 sequence: CASSARLEGSDEQFF.

The chain carries TRBV28 and TRBJ2-3; TCRdb proposes TRBD2, but this gene call is untestable without DNA. Germline CDR1 reads MDHEN; CDR2 reads SYDVKM. The CDR3 sequence is 15 residues long. The chain's CDR3 is CASSQGTYIPDTQYF.

The V and J genes are TRBV6-1 and TRBJ1-5; the D call of TRBD1 rests on TCRdb alone, since no DNA is present to check it. Germline loops: CDR1 MNHNS, CDR2 SASEGT. CDR3 length equals 14 residues. The chain's CDR3 is CASSEPGINQPQHF.

The rearrangement uses TRBV5-1 and TRBJ2-7; absent DNA, TCRdb's TRBD2 call cannot be checked. The CDR3 is 16 amino acids. CDR1 and CDR2 from the germline V gene are SGHRS and YFSETQ. The CDR3 here is CASSLGARGFFDEQYF.

The V and J genes are TRBV29-1 and TRBJ2-1; TCRdb's D gene call, TRBD2, goes unchecked for lack of DNA. This CDR3 comprises 15 residues. Germline-derived CDR1 and CDR2 are SQVTM and ANQGSEA. CDR3 sequence: CSLVLAGLPYNEQFF.

The V gene is TRBV7-9, the J gene TRBJ2-1; with no DNA, the TCRdb D assignment of TRBD2 cannot be verified. CDR1 and CDR2 (germline): SEHNR, FQNEAQ (reference sequence). The CDR3 totals 15 residues. CDR3 loop: CAGRATSGGSHEQFF. The whole variable domain, filled in from reference TRBV7-9 and TRBJ2-1, reads DTGVSQNPRHKITKRGQNVTFRCDPISEHNRLYWYRQTLGQGPEFLTYFQNEAQLEKSRLLSDRFSAERPKGSFSTLEIQRTEQGDSAMYLCAGRATSGGSHEQFFGPGTRLTVL.

This rearrangement joins TRBV28 to TRBJ1-2. The germline gives CDR1 MDHEN, CDR2 SYDVKM. This CDR3 is built from 13 residues. CDR3: CASNVRANYGYTF.

The CDR3 loop is CARAPSGYGYTF. The genes are TRBV21-1 and TRBJ1-2. TRBV21-1 has pseudogene status. CDR3 length: 12 amino acids.

CDR3 protein: CASSGTASSQETQYF. The genes are TRBV18 and TRBJ2-5; there is no DNA to check the TCRdb D call of TRBD1. Looked up from germline, CDR1 is KGHSH and CDR2 is LQKENI. This CDR3 spans 15 amino acids.

The chain employs TRBV7-6 and TRBJ1-4; TCRdb's D call, TRBD1, is unchecked because there is no DNA. This CDR3 is built from 14 residues. Germline loops: CDR1 SGHVS, CDR2 FNYEAQ. CDR3 sequence: CASSYRGSGEKLFF.

The rearrangement uses TRBV5-4 and TRBJ2-1; there is no DNA to check the TCRdb D call of TRBD1. The CDR3 loop spans 15 amino acids. Germline CDR1 and CDR2: SGHNT and YYREEE (reference sequence). This chain's CDR3 is CASSLPGGSDNEQFF.

The gene calls are TRBV28 and TRBJ2-7; TCRdb's D call of TRBD1 is untestable without DNA. Germline lookup yields CDR1 MDHEN and CDR2 SYDVKM. The CDR3 covers 13 residues. The CDR3 spells CASSPRGPYEQYF.

CDR3 sequence: CASSDGTEDGYTF. The chain is built from TRBV6-2 or TRBV6-3 and TRBJ1-2; TCRdb indicates TRBD1, and absent DNA this call remains unverified. Germline loops: CDR1 MNHEY, CDR2 SVGEGT. The CDR3 runs to 13 residues.

The chain joins TRBV28 to TRBJ2-4; without DNA, the TCRdb call of TRBD2 cannot be checked. The CDR3 extends over 17 amino acids. Per germline, CDR1 MDHEN and CDR2 SYDVKM. The CDR3 loop is CASSPSSGLAAKNIQYF.

This chain connects TRBV20-1 to TRBJ2-2; lacking DNA, the TRBD1 call made by TCRdb goes unchecked. The germline V gene has CDR1 DFQATT and CDR2 SNEGSKA (reference sequence). This CDR3 comprises 15 residues. The CDR3 spells CSARVQTGLPGELFF.

The rearrangement joins TRBV12-3 or TRBV12-4 to TRBJ1-5; TCRdb gives TRBD1 as the D gene, but with no DNA this cannot be confirmed. The CDR3 consists of 14 residues. The CDR3 sequence: CASSLVGPHRAQHF.